This entry is about one T cell receptor beta chain. Trimming removed 3 bases from V and 5 bases from J; junction bases left unmatched: 3. CDR1 and CDR2 (germline): GTSNPN, SVGIG (reference sequence). CDR3 length: 14 residues. Profiled with immunoSEQ multiplex PCR; TCRdb holds only in-frame clones, not every one. The repertoire holds hundreds of thousands of clones, with roughly nine tenths as singletons. This specimen comes from a study of blood T cell repertoires in COVID-19. Study in general: COVID-19 samples collected from the United States, Italy and Spain covered acute and convalescent phases. T cells, B-cell-depleted T cells, or PBMCs supplied cDNA or gDNA.

V is TRBV30 and J is TRBJ1-5, with TRBD1 matching 11 bases. The receptor's source is a woman between 18 and 30 years old who had recovered from COVID-19. Input material: PBMCs or T cells enriched from blood (not recorded which). CDR3 nucleotides: TGTGCCTGGAGACCGGGACAGGGGGATCAGCCCCAGCATTTT. The encoded protein is CAWRPGQGDQPQHF.